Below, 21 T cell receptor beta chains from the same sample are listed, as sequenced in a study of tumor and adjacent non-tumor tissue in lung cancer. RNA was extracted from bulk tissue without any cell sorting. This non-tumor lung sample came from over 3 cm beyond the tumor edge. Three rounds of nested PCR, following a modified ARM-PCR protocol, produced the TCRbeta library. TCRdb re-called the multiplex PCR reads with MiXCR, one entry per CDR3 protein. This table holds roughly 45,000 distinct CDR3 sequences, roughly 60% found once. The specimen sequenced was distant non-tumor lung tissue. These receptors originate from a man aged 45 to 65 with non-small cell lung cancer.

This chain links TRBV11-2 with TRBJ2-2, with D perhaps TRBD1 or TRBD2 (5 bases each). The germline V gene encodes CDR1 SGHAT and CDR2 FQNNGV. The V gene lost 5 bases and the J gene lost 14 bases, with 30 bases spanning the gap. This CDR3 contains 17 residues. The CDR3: CASSLRQGDARTGGLFF. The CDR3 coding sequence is TGTGCCAGCAGCCTACGCCAAGGCGACGCGAGGACTGGGGGACTGTTTTTT.

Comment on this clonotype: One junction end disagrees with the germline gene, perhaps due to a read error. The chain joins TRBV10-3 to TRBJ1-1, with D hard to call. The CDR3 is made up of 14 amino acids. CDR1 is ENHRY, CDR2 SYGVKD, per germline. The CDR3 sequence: CAISEYDENTEAFF. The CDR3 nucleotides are TGTGCTATCAGTGAGTATGATGAGAACACTGAAGCTTTCTTT.

CDR3 coding DNA: TGTGCCAGCAGTTACTGCAGGACCCAGTACTTC. Translating it yields CASSYCRTQYF. The V gene is TRBV6-5, the J gene TRBJ2-5; no definite D call. The CDR3 runs to 11 residues. Trimming left V 1 base short and J 7 bases short, with 4 bases between. Germline values: CDR1 MNHEY, CDR2 SVGAGI.

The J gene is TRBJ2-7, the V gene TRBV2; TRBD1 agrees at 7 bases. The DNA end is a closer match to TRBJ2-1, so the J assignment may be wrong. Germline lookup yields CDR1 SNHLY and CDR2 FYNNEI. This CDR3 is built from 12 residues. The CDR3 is CASNEGAYEQFF. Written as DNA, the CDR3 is TGTGCCAGCAATGAGGGGGCCTACGAGCAGTTCTTC.

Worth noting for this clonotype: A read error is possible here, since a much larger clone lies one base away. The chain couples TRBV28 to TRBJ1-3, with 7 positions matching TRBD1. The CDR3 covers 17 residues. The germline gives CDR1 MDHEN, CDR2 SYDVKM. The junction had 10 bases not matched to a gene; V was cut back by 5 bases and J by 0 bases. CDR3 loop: CASSAGSRTGSGNTIYF. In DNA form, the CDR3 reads TGTGCCAGCAGTGCAGGTTCAAGGACAGGCTCTGGAAACACCATATATTTT.

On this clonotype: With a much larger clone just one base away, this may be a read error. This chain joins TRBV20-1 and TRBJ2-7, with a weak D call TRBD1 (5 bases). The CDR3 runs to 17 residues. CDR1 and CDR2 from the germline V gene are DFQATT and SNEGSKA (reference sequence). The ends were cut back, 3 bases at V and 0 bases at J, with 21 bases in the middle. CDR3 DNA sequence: TGCAGTGCTAGCCTACCTCGTGCAGGGCACGCCTCCTACGAGCAGTACTTC. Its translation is CSASLPRAGHASYEQYF.

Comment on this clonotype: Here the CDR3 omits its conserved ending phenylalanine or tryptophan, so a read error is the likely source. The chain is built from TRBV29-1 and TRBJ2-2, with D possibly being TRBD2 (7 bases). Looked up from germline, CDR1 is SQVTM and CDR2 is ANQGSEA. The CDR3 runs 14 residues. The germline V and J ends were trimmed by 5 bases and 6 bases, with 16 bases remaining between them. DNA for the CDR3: TGCAGCGTTAAAGGGGGGGCGGAAGCCGGGGAGCTGTTTCTT. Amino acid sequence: CSVKGGAEAGELFL.

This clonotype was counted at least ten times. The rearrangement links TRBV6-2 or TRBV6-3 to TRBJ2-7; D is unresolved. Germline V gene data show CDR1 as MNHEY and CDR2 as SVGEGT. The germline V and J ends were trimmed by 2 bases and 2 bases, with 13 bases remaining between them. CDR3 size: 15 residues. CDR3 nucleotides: TGTGCCAGCAGTTACGAATTAGATTGGACCTACGAGCAGTACTTC. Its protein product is CASSYELDWTYEQYF.

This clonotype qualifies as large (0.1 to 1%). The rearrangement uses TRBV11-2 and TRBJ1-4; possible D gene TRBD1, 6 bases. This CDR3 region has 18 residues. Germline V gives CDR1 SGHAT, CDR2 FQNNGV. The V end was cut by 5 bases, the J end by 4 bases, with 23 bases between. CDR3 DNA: TGTGCCAGCAGCCAACCCGTTTGGGAACAGGGACTTAATGAAAAACTGTTTTTT. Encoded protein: CASSQPVWEQGLNEKLFF.

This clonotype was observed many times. The CDR3: CASTWTDNTEAFF. For the CDR3, the DNA is TGTGCCAGCACCTGGACAGACAACACTGAAGCTTTCTTT. The chain combines TRBV12-3 or TRBV12-4 with TRBJ1-1, with D maybe TRBD1 (6 bases). The CDR3 is made up of 13 amino acids. V was trimmed by 7 bases and J by 2 bases, leaving 11 bases between them.

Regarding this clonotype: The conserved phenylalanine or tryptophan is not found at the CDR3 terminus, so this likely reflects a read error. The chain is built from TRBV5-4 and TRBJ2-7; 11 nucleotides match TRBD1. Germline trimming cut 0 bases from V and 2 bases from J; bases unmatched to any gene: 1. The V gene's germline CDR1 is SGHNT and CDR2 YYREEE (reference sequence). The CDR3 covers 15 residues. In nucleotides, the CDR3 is TGTGCCAGCAGCTTGGGGGGACAGGGGGCCTACGAGCAGTACATA. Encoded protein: CASSLGGQGAYEQYI.

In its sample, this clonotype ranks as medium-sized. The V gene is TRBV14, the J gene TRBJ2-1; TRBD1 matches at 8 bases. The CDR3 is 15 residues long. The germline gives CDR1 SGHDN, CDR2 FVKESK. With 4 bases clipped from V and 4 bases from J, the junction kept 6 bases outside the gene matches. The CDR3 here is CASSPTGGRYNEQFF. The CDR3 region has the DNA TGTGCCAGCAGCCCCACAGGGGGGAGGTACAATGAGCAGTTCTTC.

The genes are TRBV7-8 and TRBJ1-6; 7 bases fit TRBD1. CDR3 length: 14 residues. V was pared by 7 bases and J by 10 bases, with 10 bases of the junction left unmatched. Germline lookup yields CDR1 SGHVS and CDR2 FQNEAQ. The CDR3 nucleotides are TGTGCCAGCACCCATACAGGGGATCGGTCACCCCTCCACTTT. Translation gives CASTHTGDRSPLHF.

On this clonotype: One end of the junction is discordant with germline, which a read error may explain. CDR3 in DNA: TGTGCCAGCAGCTCCGTCCTGGACAGCACCGAGGAGCTGTTTTTT. This sequence encodes CASSSVLDSTEELFF. The chain combines TRBV7-9 with TRBJ2-2, with D perhaps matching TRBD1 (6 bases). Germline loops: CDR1 SEHNR, CDR2 FQNEAQ (reference sequence). The CDR3 is 15 residues long. Drawing the rest from reference TRBV7-9 and TRBJ2-2, the complete variable domain is DTGVSQNPRHKITKRGQNVTFRCDPISEHNRLYWYRQTLGQGPEFLTYFQNEAQLEKSRLLSDRFSAERPKGSFSTLEIQRTEQGDSAMYLCASSSVLDSTEELFFGEGSRLTVL.

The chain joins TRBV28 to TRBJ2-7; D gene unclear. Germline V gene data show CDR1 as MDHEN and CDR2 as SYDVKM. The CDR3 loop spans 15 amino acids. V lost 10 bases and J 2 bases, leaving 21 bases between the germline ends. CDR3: CANRWARNSPYEQYF. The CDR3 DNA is TGTGCCAACAGATGGGCCCGGAACAGTCCCTACGAGCAGTACTTC.

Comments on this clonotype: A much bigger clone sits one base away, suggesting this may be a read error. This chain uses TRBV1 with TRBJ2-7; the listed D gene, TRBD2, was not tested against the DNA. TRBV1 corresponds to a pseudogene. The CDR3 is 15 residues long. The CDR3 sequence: CTSPWLPAASYEQYF. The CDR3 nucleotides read TGCACCAGCCCGTGGTTGCCAGCGGCTTCCTACGAGCAGTACTTC.

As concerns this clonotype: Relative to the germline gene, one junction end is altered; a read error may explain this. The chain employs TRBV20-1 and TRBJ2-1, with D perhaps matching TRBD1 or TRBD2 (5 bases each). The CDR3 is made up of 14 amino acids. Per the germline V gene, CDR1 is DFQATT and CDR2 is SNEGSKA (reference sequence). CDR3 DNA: TGCAGTGCCACAAGCGTGGGGACCGCGGATGAGCAATTCTTC. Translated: CSATSVGTADEQFF.

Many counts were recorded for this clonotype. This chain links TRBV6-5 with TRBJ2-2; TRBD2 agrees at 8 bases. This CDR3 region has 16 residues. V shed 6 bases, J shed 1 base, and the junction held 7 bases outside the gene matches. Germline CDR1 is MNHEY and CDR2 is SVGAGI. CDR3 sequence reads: CASSPRSGGNTGELFF. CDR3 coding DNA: TGTGCCAGCAGCCCTCGGAGCGGGGGGAACACCGGGGAGCTGTTTTTT.

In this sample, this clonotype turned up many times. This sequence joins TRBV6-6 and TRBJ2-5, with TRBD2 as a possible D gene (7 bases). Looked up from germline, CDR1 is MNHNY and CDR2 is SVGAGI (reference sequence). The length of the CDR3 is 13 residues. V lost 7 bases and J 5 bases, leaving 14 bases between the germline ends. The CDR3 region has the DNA TGTGCCAGCACCAAGGGGGGGTCGGAGACCCAGTACTTC. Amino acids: CASTKGGSETQYF.

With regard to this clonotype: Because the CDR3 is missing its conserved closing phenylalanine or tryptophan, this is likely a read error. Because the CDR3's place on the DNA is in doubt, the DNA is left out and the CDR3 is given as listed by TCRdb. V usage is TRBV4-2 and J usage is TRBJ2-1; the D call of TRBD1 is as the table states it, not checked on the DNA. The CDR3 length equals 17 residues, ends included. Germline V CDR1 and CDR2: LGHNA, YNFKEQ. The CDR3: CASSLSLRDRGYNEQIS.

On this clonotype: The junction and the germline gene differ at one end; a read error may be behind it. The CDR3 loop reads CASAPTRGEAQYF. The CDR3 DNA follows: TGTGCCAGCGCACCGACCAGGGGAGAGGCCCAGTACTTC. The chain carries TRBV6-5 and TRBJ2-5; tentative D call: TRBD1 (6 bases). The germline CDR1 and CDR2 sequences are MNHEY and SVGAGI. The CDR3 totals 13 residues.